This T cell receptor beta chain comes out of a study of T and B cells in COVID-19 patients. Study in general: Blood was sampled from COVID-19 patients who were either actively infected or recovered.

General study findings and limits: No sequencing was yet done of CD4+, regulatory or CD8+ subsets, or of SARS-CoV-2-responsive or tetramer+ sorted cells. Symptomatic-phase blood samples from mildly ill patients and early samples from severe cases were scarce.

BIOMED2 TRB-A/B primer pools were used in multiplex TRB PCR. MiXCR, run by TCRdb on the multiplex PCR reads, gives a single entry per CDR3 protein. The profile shows about 500 distinct CDR3 sequences, 24% of them singletons. This clonotype ranks as large. The antigen is not known. This CDR3 contains 14 residues. With 4 bases removed from V and 5 bases from J, the gap between germline ends came to 9 bases. From blood, about 250-500 ng of genomic DNA served as TRB template. The rearrangement joins TRBV12-3 or TRBV12-4 to TRBJ1-6, with D perhaps TRBD1 (6 bases). This receptor was taken from a human donor with active COVID-19. The sample consisted of blood. CDR3 sequence (DNA): TGTGCCAGCAGTTCTCAGGGGAATAATTCACCCCTCCACTTT. Its protein is CASSSQGNNSPLHF.